The rows below give T cell receptor beta chains drawn from one sample of a study of CD8 T cells in Susac syndrome. TCRdb re-derived calls from the immunoSEQ multiplex PCR reads in MiXCR, one entry per CDR3 protein. The sample records 100,000 to 110,000 distinct CDR3 sequences, 95% being singletons. The sample consisted of CD8+ T cells from PBMCs. These receptors were taken from a human donor with Susac syndrome. Both conserved end residues are part of each CDR3. A D gene is named only where the DNA matches it firmly. Clone size, where shown, is once, few, many, or a class for clones that have expanded.

TRBV23-1	TRBJ2-7	.	.	TGCGCCAGCAGTCCTGGCTGCGCAGGACGTTTC	CASSPGCAGRF
TRBV11-2	TRBJ2-1	TRBD2	.	TGTGCCAGCAGCTTGGGAGGGTTCAATGAGCAGTTCTTC	CASSLGGFNEQFF
TRBV20-1	TRBJ2-1	TRBD2	few	TGCAGTGCTCTGGGGACTAGCGGGGGGGAATGGAATGAGCAGTTCTTC	CSALGTSGGEWNEQFF
TRBV9	TRBJ2-3	TRBD2	.	TGTGCCAGCAGCTCTAGCGGGGCTGGGGATACGCAGTATTTT	CASSSSGAGDTQYF
TRBV5-4	TRBJ2-6	TRBD2	.	TGTGCCAGCAGCCCCGCTGGCGGGGGGCCCGCTGGGGCCAACGTCCTGACTTTC	CASSPAGGGPAGANVLTF
TRBV28	TRBJ2-4	.	.	TGTGCCAGCAGTTCTGTGGGGCTAGGGGTAAACATTCAGTACTTC	CASSSVGLGVNIQYF
TRBV12-3/TRBV12-4	TRBJ2-5	.	.	TGTGCCAGCAGTTTACACCAGGGCAAAGAGACCCAGTACTTC	CASSLHQGKETQYF
TRBV1	TRBJ1-2	.	.	TGCACCAGCGGAAAGGGGGCGGGCTACACCTTC	CTSGKGAGYTF
TRBV24-1	TRBJ1-1	.	.	TGTGCCACCAGGAGCCGGGACGGAGAAGAAGCTTTCTTT	CATRSRDGEEAFF
TRBV5-1	TRBJ1-5	TRBD1	.	TGCGCCAGCAGCGCCGGACAGGGCGGGACGCCCCAGCATTTT	CASSAGQGGTPQHF
TRBV29-1	TRBJ2-2	TRBD2	once	TGCAGCGTTGAAGCGGGAGGGGGGGAGCTGTTTTTT	CSVEAGGGELFF
TRBV9	TRBJ1-1	.	.	TGTGCCAGCAGCGTAGTGTCCGGGTTGGACACTGAAGCTTTCTTT	CASSVVSGLDTEAFF
TRBV3-1	TRBJ2-7	.	once	TGTGCCACTAGAGGGGCGTACGAGCAGTACTTC	CATRGAYEQYF
TRBV29-1	TRBJ2-4	.	.	TGCAGCGTTGAAGATCGGGCAGGGATTGTTCAGTACTTC	CSVEDRAGIVQYF
TRBV3-1	TRBJ1-6	.	.	TGTGCCAGCAGCCTCGGTATGTCGAATTCACCCCTCCACTTT	CASSLGMSNSPLHF
TRBV29-1	TRBJ1-2	TRBD1	.	TGCAGCGCGAGGGAAACTCCGGGACAGGGGGCAGTTGGCTACACCTTC	CSARETPGQGAVGYTF
TRBV20-1	TRBJ2-3	.	.	TGCAGTGCTTTCCTTGACAGATCTAGCACAGATACGCAGTATTTT	CSAFLDRSSTDTQYF
TRBV9	TRBJ1-4	.	.	TGTGCCAGCAGCGCAGGACGCTCGACAAGCGAAAAACTGTTTTTT	CASSAGRSTSEKLFF
TRBV3-1	TRBJ2-4	.	once	TGTGCCAGCAGCCAAAGGGGGGGCTTCGGCAAAAACATTCAGTACTTC	CASSQRGGFGKNIQYF
TRBV6-5	TRBJ2-3	.	once	TGTGCCAGCAGTTACTCGAGACCTACCTGGGATACGCAGTATTTT	CASSYSRPTWDTQYF
TRBV27	TRBJ1-2	.	.	TGTGCCAGCAGTTCCACGACAGCCTATGGCTACACCTTC	CASSSTTAYGYTF
TRBV2	TRBJ2-1	.	.	TGTGCCAGCAGTGCCGGGGATTACAATGAGCAGTTCTTC	CASSAGDYNEQFF
TRBV29-1	TRBJ2-3	.	.	TGCAGCGTTGAAAGTAGCGGAGTGGATACGCAGTATTTT	CSVESSGVDTQYF